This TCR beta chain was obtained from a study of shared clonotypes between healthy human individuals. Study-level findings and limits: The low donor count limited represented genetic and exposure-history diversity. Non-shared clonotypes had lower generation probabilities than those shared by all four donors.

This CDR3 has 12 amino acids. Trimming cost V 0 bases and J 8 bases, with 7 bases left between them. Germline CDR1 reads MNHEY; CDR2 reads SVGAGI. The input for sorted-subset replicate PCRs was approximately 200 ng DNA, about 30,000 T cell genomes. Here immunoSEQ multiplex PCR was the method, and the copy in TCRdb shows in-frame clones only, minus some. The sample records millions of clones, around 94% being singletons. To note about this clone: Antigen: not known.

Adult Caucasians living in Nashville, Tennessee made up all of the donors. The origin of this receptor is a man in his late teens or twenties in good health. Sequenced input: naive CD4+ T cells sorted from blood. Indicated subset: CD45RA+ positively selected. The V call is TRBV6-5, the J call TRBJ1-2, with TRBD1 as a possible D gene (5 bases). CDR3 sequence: CASSYSEGGYTF. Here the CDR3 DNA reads TGTGCCAGCAGTTACTCGGAGGGGGGCTACACCTTC.